A single sample gave rise to the 27 T cell receptor beta chains below, sequenced in a study of T-cell reconstitution after alpha-beta-depleted transplantation in children. Unique molecular identifiers were incorporated when the TCRbeta library was constructed. TCRdb used MiXCR to reprocess the PCR reads, holding one entry per CDR3 protein. This sample carries 550,000 to 600,000 distinct CDR3 sequences, more than 20% of them seen once, and the ten largest clones take approximately 14%. Sequenced here: PBMCs, mostly from graft donor cells, sampled 360 days after TCRalphabeta/CD19-depleted stem cell transplant. The receptor set was obtained from a boy under three years old who had a stem cell transplant for acute myeloid leukemia, so the T cells may come from the graft donor.

This clonotype has at least ten counts. The gene calls are TRBV24-1 and TRBJ2-3, with TRBD2 matching over 8 bases. The CDR3 sequence is 16 residues long. In germline, CDR1 is KGHDR, CDR2 SFDVKD. V lost 3 bases to trimming and J lost 4 bases; unmatched junction nucleotides: 8. CDR3 sequence (DNA): TGTGCCACCAGTGATCCCAGCGGGGGTGGGGCAGATACGCAGTATTTT. Residues: CATSDPSGGGADTQYF.

The chain uses TRBV25-1 and TRBJ2-2; D might be TRBD1 or TRBD2, each matching 6 bases. Trimming took off 4 bases at V and 5 bases at J, with 17 bases between the two ends. This CDR3 comprises 16 residues. Germline V gene lookup returns CDR1 MGHDK and CDR2 SYGVNS. The CDR3 reads CASSGGDTLRTGELFF. The CDR3 DNA reads TGTGCCAGCAGTGGGGGGGACACTTTGAGAACCGGGGAGCTGTTTTTT.

This clonotype was counted a few times. The chain has TRBV20-1 and TRBJ1-1; D remains ambiguous. Trimming removed 5 bases from V and 3 bases from J, with 13 bases in between. Germline V gene lookup returns CDR1 DFQATT and CDR2 SNEGSKA (reference sequence). The CDR3 is made up of 13 amino acids. The CDR3 reads CSALAGGYTEAFF. The CDR3 nucleotides are TGCAGTGCTTTAGCTGGAGGGTACACTGAAGCTTTCTTT.

The V gene is TRBV29-1, the J gene TRBJ1-2; the D gene is possibly TRBD1 (5 bases). CDR1 and CDR2 (germline): SQVTM, ANQGSEA. There are 13 residues in the CDR3. V was clipped by 0 bases and J by 4 bases, with 9 bases between them. The DNA of the CDR3 is TGCAGCGTTGAAGATGGGACGGTCTATGGCTACACCTTC. As protein: CSVEDGTVYGYTF.

The sample holds many counts of this clonotype. The chain recombines TRBV10-3 with TRBJ1-4; 10 bases are shared with TRBD1. J gave up 8 bases and V 4 bases, and 10 bases lay outside the gene matches. The CDR3 sequence is 16 residues long. In germline, CDR1 is ENHRY, CDR2 SYGVKD. CDR3 sequence (DNA): TGTGCCATCAGTGCCTGGGGGACAGGGGAAGGCGAAAAACTGTTTTTT. Translating gives CAISAWGTGEGEKLFF.

In its sample, this clonotype was seen a few times. The V call is TRBV20-1, the J call TRBJ1-5, with TRBD1 matching over 7 bases. CDR3 length: 14 residues. The trim removed 5 bases at V and 2 bases at J, leaving 6 bases unmatched. Germline CDR1 DFQATT, CDR2 SNEGSKA (reference sequence). The DNA of the CDR3 is TGCAGTGCTGGGGGGACAGTGGGCAATCAGCCCCAGCATTTT. Protein sequence: CSAGGTVGNQPQHF.

This chain joins TRBV7-9 and TRBJ2-5, with 12 bases that match TRBD1. Germline V lookup: CDR1 SEHNR, CDR2 FQNEAQ (reference sequence). The CDR3 has 16 residues. With 3 bases clipped from V and 4 bases from J, the junction kept 6 bases outside the gene matches. The CDR3 sequence: CASSFGDRGRRETQYF. The CDR3 DNA sequence: TGTGCCAGCAGCTTCGGGGACAGGGGGCGCCGAGAGACCCAGTACTTC. The whole variable domain, remainder taken from reference TRBV7-9 and TRBJ2-5, is DTGVSQNPRHKITKRGQNVTFRCDPISEHNRLYWYRQTLGQGPEFLTYFQNEAQLEKSRLLSDRFSAERPKGSFSTLEIQRTEQGDSAMYLCASSFGDRGRRETQYFGPGTRLLVL.

This clonotype appeared a single time. The rearrangement links TRBV25-1 to TRBJ2-5; no clear D gene. Germline CDR1 is MGHDK and CDR2 is SYGVNS. The CDR3 consists of 13 residues. Deletions cut 5 bases from V and 3 bases from J, with 10 bases between. This chain's CDR3 is CASSLYEEETQYF. The CDR3 DNA is TGTGCCAGCAGTCTATATGAAGAAGAGACCCAGTACTTC. Drawing the rest from reference TRBV25-1 and TRBJ2-5, the complete variable domain is EADIYQTPRYLVIGTGKKITLECSQTMGHDKMYWYQQDPGMELHLIHYSYGVNSTEKGDLSSESTVSRIRTEHFPLTLESARPSHTSQYLCASSLYEEETQYFGPGTRLLVL.

V usage is TRBV5-1 and J usage is TRBJ1-5; D is uncertain. V was pared by 1 base and J by 7 bases, with 9 bases between. Looked up from germline, CDR1 is SGHRS and CDR2 is YFSETQ. This CDR3 has 13 residues. CDR3 residues: CASSLFGEQPQHF. CDR3 DNA sequence: TGCGCCAGCAGCTTGTTCGGGGAGCAGCCCCAGCATTTT.

This clonotype was seen only once. This chain connects TRBV9 to TRBJ2-5, with unresolved D. Trimming left V 6 bases short and J 3 bases short, with 18 bases between. Germline V CDR1 and CDR2: SGDLS, YYNGEE. The CDR3 length is 15 residues. CDR3 DNA sequence: TGTGCCAGCACCCCCCATGGGCGTGCGAAAGAGACCCAGTACTTC. The encoded protein is CASTPHGRAKETQYF.

The rearrangement joins TRBV10-2 to TRBJ2-5; maybe TRBD2 (6 bases). Trimming removed 2 bases from V and 4 bases from J, with 8 bases in between. There are 13 residues in the CDR3. Germline CDR1 WSHSY, CDR2 SAAADI. The CDR3 DNA follows: TGCGCCAGCAGTGAGAGGAGGGGAGAGACCCAGTACTTC. Translation gives CASSERRGETQYF.

This clonotype was counted many times. The chain has TRBV7-2 and TRBJ2-5, with unresolved D. Trimming stripped 0 bases from V and 1 base from J, with 12 bases between. CDR3 length: 16 amino acids. Germline V gene sequence: CDR1 SGHTA, CDR2 FQGNSA. The CDR3 DNA is TGTGCCAGCAGCTTAGCGGGTGTGCAGTCCCAAGAGACCCAGTACTTC. This sequence encodes CASSLAGVQSQETQYF.

This clonotype appeared many times. The CDR3 spells CASSFGVAGTDTQYF. As DNA, the CDR3 is TGTGCCAGCAGTTTTGGGGTTGCGGGGACAGATACGCAGTATTTT. The chain is built from TRBV12-3 or TRBV12-4 and TRBJ2-3; D perhaps matches TRBD2 (6 bases). This CDR3 is built from 15 residues. The V end lost 3 bases, the J end lost 3 bases, and 13 bases lay between the germline ends.

This clonotype was seen ten or more times. This chain joins TRBV20-1 and TRBJ2-6; 9 bases are shared with TRBD1. This CDR3 spans 16 amino acids. Germline V gene sequence: CDR1 DFQATT, CDR2 SNEGSKA (reference sequence). The V and J ends lost 3 bases and 0 bases, in that order; junction bases with no gene match: 3. The CDR3: CSARGQGFSGANVLTF. In nucleotides, the CDR3 is TGCAGTGCTAGGGGACAGGGATTCTCTGGGGCCAACGTCCTGACTTTC.

This clonotype was observed a handful of times. The rearrangement joins TRBV12-3 or TRBV12-4 to TRBJ2-7; D is tentatively TRBD1 or TRBD2 (5 bases each). This CDR3 is 20 amino acids long. V gave up 6 bases and J gave up 5 bases, with 35 bases separating them. The CDR3 sequence is CASSSWRTKGTSYLRNEQYF. In nucleotides, the CDR3 is TGTGCCAGCAGCTCATGGCGTACGAAAGGGACCTCCTACCTACGGAACGAGCAGTACTTC.

This chain connects TRBV4-2 to TRBJ2-3; 12 bases match TRBD2. Germline V gene lookup returns CDR1 LGHNA and CDR2 YNFKEQ. This CDR3 has 17 residues. V lost 0 bases and J lost 4; bases outside the gene matches: 5. In DNA, the CDR3 is TGTGCCAGCAGCCAAGATCGACTAGCGGGGGCCCCAGATACGCAGTATTTT. Protein: CASSQDRLAGAPDTQYF.

This clonotype appeared a few times. The rearrangement joins TRBV29-1 to TRBJ2-3, with a weak D call TRBD2 (5 bases). The V and J ends lost 1 base and 5 bases respectively, with 7 bases between them. Germline V gives CDR1 SQVTM, CDR2 ANQGSEA. The CDR3 is made up of 12 amino acids. CDR3 nucleotide sequence: TGCAGCGTTGAAGTCGGGGAAGATACGCAGTATTTT. Translating it yields CSVEVGEDTQYF.

This clonotype showed up just a few times. CDR3 nucleotides: TGTGCCAGCAGCTTATCCCCACTAGCGGGGGGTAATGAGCAGTTCTTC. Translated, it gives CASSLSPLAGGNEQFF. The genes are TRBV7-2 and TRBJ2-1; 12 bases fit TRBD2. The V gene end was trimmed by 2 bases and the J gene end by 7 bases; junction bases not matched to a gene: 6. Germline V gives CDR1 SGHTA, CDR2 FQGNSA. This CDR3 has 16 residues. Supplemented by reference TRBV7-2 and TRBJ2-1, the full variable domain reads GAGVSQSPSNKVTEKGKDVELRCDPISGHTALYWYRQSLGQGLEFLIYFQGNSAPDKSGLPSDRFSAERTGGSVSTLTIQRTQQEDSAVYLCASSLSPLAGGNEQFFGPGTRLTVL.

This clonotype has a count of ten or more. The chain recombines TRBV20-1 with TRBJ2-1, with D possibly being TRBD1 (6 bases). Germline-derived CDR1 and CDR2 are DFQATT and SNEGSKA (reference sequence). Trimming cost V 6 bases and J 5 bases, with 17 bases left between them. CDR3 size: 14 residues. The CDR3 spells CSASTGFPNNEQFF. In nucleotides, the CDR3 is TGCAGTGCCTCCACAGGGTTCCCCAACAATGAGCAGTTCTTC.

The chain carries TRBV12-3 or TRBV12-4 and TRBJ2-5, with 7 bases identical to TRBD2. This CDR3 is built from 14 residues. The V gene end was trimmed by 5 bases and the J gene end by 2 bases; junction bases not matched to a gene: 5. DNA of the CDR3: TGTGCCAGCAGTGGACTAGGCTGGCAAGAGACCCAGTACTTC. Its protein product is CASSGLGWQETQYF.

A note on this clonotype: A much larger clone lies one base from this, so it may be a read error. The rearrangement links TRBV12-3 or TRBV12-4 to TRBJ2-1; D uncertain. Trimming stripped 6 bases from V and 5 bases from J, with 5 bases between. The CDR3 is 11 amino acids. The CDR3 DNA is TGTGCCAGCAGAGAGGACAATGAGCAGTTCTTC. Amino acid sequence: CASREDNEQFF.

This rearrangement joins TRBV12-3 or TRBV12-4 to TRBJ1-4, with 7 bases aligning to TRBD1. Germline trimming cut 5 bases from V and 0 bases from J; bases unmatched to any gene: 9. The CDR3 length is 17 residues. The CDR3 nucleotides read TGTGCCAGCAGTCCCAGGACAGGCGGCGCAACTAATGAAAAACTGTTTTTT. Its translation: CASSPRTGGATNEKLFF.

There are many counts of this clonotype. This chain uses TRBV7-2 with TRBJ2-1; 9 bases are shared with TRBD2. CDR3 length: 14 residues. Germline trimming cut 5 bases from V and 4 bases from J; bases unmatched to any gene: 3. Germline CDR1 is SGHTA and CDR2 is FQGNSA. The CDR3 bases are TGTGCCAGCAGCGTACTAGCGGGTTACAATGAGCAGTTCTTC. Translated: CASSVLAGYNEQFF.

This clonotype has only a few counts. Sequence at one end of the junction differs from germline and may be a read error. The chain carries TRBV6-5 and TRBJ1-1, with D uncertain. Germline V gene lookup returns CDR1 MNHEY and CDR2 SVGAGI. The CDR3 sequence is 16 residues long. The CDR3 reads CASSYSMFGRNTEVFF. In DNA, the CDR3 is TGTGCCAGCAGTTACTCGATGTTCGGCAGGAACACTGAAGTTTTCTTT.

This clonotype was picked up a small number of times. The chain is built from TRBV7-2 and TRBJ1-4; D is uncertain. V lost 5 bases and J 5 bases, leaving 9 bases between the germline ends. The CDR3 has 13 residues. Germline CDR1 and CDR2: SGHTA and FQGNSA. The CDR3 sequence is CASSPFLNEKLFF. CDR3 nucleotide sequence: TGTGCCAGCAGCCCCTTCCTCAATGAAAAACTGTTTTTT.

This clonotype was seen repeatedly, ten times or more. The V gene is TRBV10-3, the J gene TRBJ2-5; D gene uncertain. Germline CDR1 ENHRY, CDR2 SYGVKD. CDR3 length equals 14 residues. V was shortened by 3 bases and J by 5 bases, with 13 bases between the two germline ends. Written as DNA, the CDR3 is TGTGCCATCAGTGATTATCTGCTCGACGAGACCCAGTACTTC. Protein: CAISDYLLDETQYF.

This clonotype was seen at least ten times. This rearrangement joins TRBV7-6 to TRBJ2-1; 9 nucleotides align to TRBD2. J gave up 7 bases and V 5 bases, and 12 bases lay outside the gene matches. The CDR3 spans 16 residues. Germline CDR1 and CDR2: SGHVS and FNYEAQ. CDR3 in amino acids: CASSHRYSGGRNEQFF. In DNA, the CDR3 is TGTGCCAGCAGCCACCGCTACAGCGGGGGGCGGAATGAGCAGTTCTTC.